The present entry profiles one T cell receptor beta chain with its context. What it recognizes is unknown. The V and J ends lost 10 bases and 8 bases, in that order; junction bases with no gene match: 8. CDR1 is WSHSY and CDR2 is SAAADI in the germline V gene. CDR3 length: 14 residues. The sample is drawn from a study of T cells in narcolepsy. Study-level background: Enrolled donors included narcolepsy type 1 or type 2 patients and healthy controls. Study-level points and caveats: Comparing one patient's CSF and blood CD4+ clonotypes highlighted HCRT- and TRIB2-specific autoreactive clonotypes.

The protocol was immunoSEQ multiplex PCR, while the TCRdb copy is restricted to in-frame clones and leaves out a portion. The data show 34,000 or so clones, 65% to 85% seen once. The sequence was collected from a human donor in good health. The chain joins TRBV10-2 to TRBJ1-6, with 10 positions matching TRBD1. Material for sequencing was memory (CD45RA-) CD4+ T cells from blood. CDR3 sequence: CATNSGTGDSPLHF. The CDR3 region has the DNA TGCGCCACCAACTCCGGGACAGGGGATTCACCCCTCCACTTT.